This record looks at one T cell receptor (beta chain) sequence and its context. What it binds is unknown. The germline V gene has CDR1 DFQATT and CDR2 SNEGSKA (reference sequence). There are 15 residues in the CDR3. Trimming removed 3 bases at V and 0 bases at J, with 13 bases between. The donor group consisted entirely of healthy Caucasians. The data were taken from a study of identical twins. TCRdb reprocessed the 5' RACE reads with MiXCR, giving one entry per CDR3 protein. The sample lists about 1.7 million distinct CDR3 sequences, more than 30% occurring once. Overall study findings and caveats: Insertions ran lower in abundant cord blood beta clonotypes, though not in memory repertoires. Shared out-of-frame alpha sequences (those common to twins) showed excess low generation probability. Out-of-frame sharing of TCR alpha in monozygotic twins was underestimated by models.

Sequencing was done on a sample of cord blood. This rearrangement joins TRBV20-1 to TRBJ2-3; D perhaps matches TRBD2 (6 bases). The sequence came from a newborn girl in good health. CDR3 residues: CSASLLAYSTDTQYF. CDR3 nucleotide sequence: TGCAGTGCTAGCCTCCTAGCGTACAGCACAGATACGCAGTATTTT.